The rows below give T cell receptor beta chains drawn from one sample of a study of blood T cell repertoires in COVID-19. The method was immunoSEQ multiplex PCR; TCRdb's version includes in-frame clones alone and lacks a portion of them. The repertoire holds some 50,000 clones, about nine tenths seen once, with roughly 8% in the top ten. Sequencing was performed on peripheral blood. These receptors all stem from a man aged 50-60 years with active COVID-19. CDR3s include the opening cysteine and the closing phenylalanine or tryptophan. The D gene is left open where the match is weak. The size entry is marked missing in some rows and otherwise reads once, few, many or a size class.

d_call	v_call	clone_size	j_call	cdr3_nt	cdr3_aa
-	TRBV5-5	-	TRBJ1-1	TGTGCCAGCAGCTGGGGGACTCGGGTGGGGACTGAAGCTTTCTTT	CASSWGTRVGTEAFF
-	TRBV19	-	TRBJ1-1	TGTGCCAGTAGTACCTTCCCCGACAGCGCTTTCTTT	CASSTFPDSAFF
-	TRBV20-1	once	TRBJ2-2	TGCAGCGTTTACAGTCGCGGGGAGCTGTTTTTT	CSVYSRGELFF
-	TRBV11-2	-	TRBJ1-5	TGTGCCAGCAGCTTACAGGGAGGACAGCCCCAGCATTTT	CASSLQGGQPQHF
TRBD2	TRBV9	-	TRBJ2-5	TGTGCCAGCAGCGCGCGGGGGACGGACCAAGAGACCCAGTACTTC	CASSARGTDQETQYF
-	TRBV7-2	few	TRBJ1-5	TGTGCCAGCAGCCCGTATAGCAATCAGCCCCAGCATTTT	CASSPYSNQPQHF
TRBD2	TRBV3-1/TRBV3-2	-	TRBJ2-2	TGTGCCAGCAGCCCCCGGGGACTATCGAACACCGGGGAGCTGTTTTTT	CASSPRGLSNTGELFF
TRBD1	TRBV28	-	TRBJ1-2	TGTGCCAGCAGTTTAGTCCAGGGGGTGGGTGGCTACACCTTC	CASSLVQGVGGYTF
TRBD2	TRBV5-6	-	TRBJ2-5	TGTGCCAGCAGCCACTTAGCGGGAGAAGAGACCCAGTACTTC	CASSHLAGEETQYF
-	TRBV9	-	TRBJ2-1	TGTGCCAGCAGCGTAGACCAGGCCGAATCGAATGAGCAGTTCTTC	CASSVDQAESNEQFF
-	TRBV5-1	-	TRBJ1-6	TGCGCCAGCAGCATGGGCCTAACAGATTCACCCCTCCACTTT	CASSMGLTDSPLHF
-	TRBV19	-	TRBJ2-6	TGTGCCAGTAGTCCTGGTACAGGGTCTACTGGGGCCAACGTCCTGACTTTC	CASSPGTGSTGANVLTF
-	TRBV14	-	TRBJ1-1	TGTGCCAGCAGCCTCCGGAAGGGTGGGGGGACCACTGAAGCTTTCTTT	CASSLRKGGGTTEAFF
TRBD2	TRBV14	-	TRBJ2-3	TGTGCCAGCAGCCGAGGGGACTACACAGATACGCAGTATTTT	CASSRGDYTDTQYF
TRBD1	TRBV18	-	TRBJ2-1	TGTGCCAGCTCACCAAGGACAGGGGCCTACAATGAGCAGTTCTTC	CASSPRTGAYNEQFF
TRBD2	TRBV5-4	-	TRBJ2-5	TGTGCCAGCAGTCCCGGTAGCGGGGGGGCAACAGAGACCCAGTACTTC	CASSPGSGGATETQYF
-	TRBV5-5	-	TRBJ2-3	TGTGCCAGCAGCTTGTGGGCAGCCTCTAGCACAGATACGCAGTATTTT	CASSLWAASSTDTQYF
TRBD2	TRBV7-2	few	TRBJ2-3	TGTGCCAGCAGCTCCCCAGGGACTAGCGGGGGGGTTGATACGCAGTATTTT	CASSSPGTSGGVDTQYF
TRBD2	TRBV4-2	-	TRBJ2-7	TGTGCCAGCAGCCATCAAGCTAGCGGTGATTCTTACGAGCAGTACTTC	CASSHQASGDSYEQYF
-	TRBV27	-	TRBJ2-7	TGTGCCAGCAGCCTGGACTCATCCCTATACGAGCAGTACTTC	CASSLDSSLYEQYF
-	TRBV7-9	-	TRBJ2-7	TGTGCCAGCAGCGGTGGACAGCTAACCTACGAGCAGTACTTC	CASSGGQLTYEQYF
-	TRBV6-2/TRBV6-3	medium-sized	TRBJ1-6	TGTGCCAGCAGTTACTCGATGGAGGGTGGATCACCCCTCCACTTT	CASSYSMEGGSPLHF
-	TRBV6-2/TRBV6-3	-	TRBJ2-3	TGTGCCAGCAGTTACTCGAGTGACAGGTCTCGAGGCATCACAGATACGCAGTATTTT	CASSYSSDRSRGITDTQYF
TRBD1	TRBV28	-	TRBJ1-5	TGTGCCAGCAGTCCATCCCAGGGGGATAGCAATCAGCCCCAGCATTTT	CASSPSQGDSNQPQHF
TRBD1	TRBV24-1	-	TRBJ1-1	TGTGCCACCAGTGGTGCCGACAGGGGAGACACTGAAGCTTTCTTT	CATSGADRGDTEAFF
-	TRBV6-5	-	TRBJ1-2	TGTGCCAGCAGGCCCACAGGGAACTATGGCTACACCTTC	CASRPTGNYGYTF
-	TRBV27	-	TRBJ2-3	TGTGCCAGCAGTTTATATGAGGCTAGGGGTACGCAGTATTTT	CASSLYEARGTQYF
TRBD1	TRBV4-3	once	TRBJ1-6	TGCGCCAGCAGCCTTGACAGGGAAAATTCACCCCTCCACTTT	CASSLDRENSPLHF
TRBD2	TRBV27	-	TRBJ2-7	TGTGCCAGCAGTCTACTCGGGACTAGCTACGAGCAGTACTTC	CASSLLGTSYEQYF
TRBD1	TRBV9	-	TRBJ1-3	TGTGCCAGCAGCACCGCCGGGACAGGGGTAGGAAACACCATATATTTT	CASSTAGTGVGNTIYF
TRBD1	TRBV9	once	TRBJ2-7	TGTGCCAGCAGCGCCCAGGGGGCGTACGAGCAGTACTTC	CASSAQGAYEQYF
TRBD2	TRBV7-9	-	TRBJ2-5	TGTGCCAGCAGCTTGACTAGCGGGGGGGCCGTGGGAGAGACCCAGTACTTC	CASSLTSGGAVGETQYF
TRBD1	TRBV5-5	-	TRBJ2-7	TGTGCCAGCAGCTTGTGGGGACAGGGGCTGCGGGAGCAGTACTTC	CASSLWGQGLREQYF
-	TRBV11-2	-	TRBJ1-4	TGTGCCAGCAGCCCCATGGGGGCGGCGGCGAAACTGTTTTTT	CASSPMGAAAKLFF
-	TRBV18	-	TRBJ2-5	TGTGCCAGCTCACCCGACAGTCAAGGAGAGACCCAGTACTTC	CASSPDSQGETQYF
TRBD2	TRBV4-3	-	TRBJ2-1	TGCGCCAGCAGCCAAATTATAGCGGGGACCTCTGGCAATGAGCAGTTCTTC	CASSQIIAGTSGNEQFF
-	TRBV3-1/TRBV3-2	-	TRBJ2-1	TGTGCCAGCAGCCAAGAAGTGCCGGGGGTGGGGTGGAATGAGCAGTTCTTC	CASSQEVPGVGWNEQFF
-	TRBV7-9	-	TRBJ1-1	TGTGCCAGCAGCTTAGTATCTGGGCGGGCCACTGAAGCTTTCTTT	CASSLVSGRATEAFF
TRBD1	TRBV29-1	-	TRBJ1-2	TGCAGCGCCGCGGGGACAGGTGAAGATAACTATGGCTACACCTTC	CSAAGTGEDNYGYTF
TRBD1	TRBV9	-	TRBJ1-1	TGTGCCAGCAGGCCGACAGGGGGCGTAGCTTTCTTT	CASRPTGGVAFF
TRBD1	TRBV11-3	-	TRBJ1-3	TGTGCCAGCAGCTTAGGGCGTTGGGACAGCGGGTCCGGAAACACCATATATTTT	CASSLGRWDSGSGNTIYF
-	TRBV7-8	-	TRBJ2-1	TGTGCCAGCAGCCCGTCCAGGGCTGATAGTGAGCAGTTCTTC	CASSPSRADSEQFF
TRBD1	TRBV28	-	TRBJ1-2	TGTGCCAGCAGCTCTTGGACAGGAATAAACTATGGCTACACCTTC	CASSSWTGINYGYTF
TRBD2	TRBV7-9	-	TRBJ2-7	TGTGCCAGCAGCTTAGCCGGGACTACCCCCTACGAGCAGTACTTC	CASSLAGTTPYEQYF
-	TRBV10-3	-	TRBJ2-1	TGTGCCATCAGGGCTACCACTACAGGGCACCATGAGCAGTTCTTC	CAIRATTTGHHEQFF
TRBD2	TRBV2	once	TRBJ2-1	TGTGCCAGCAGTGCCCCCGGGACTAGCGGGGGGAATGAGCAGTTCTTC	CASSAPGTSGGNEQFF
-	TRBV10-3	-	TRBJ1-4	TGTGCCATCAGTGAGGAGGCAGGGCTCGGTGAAAAACTGTTTTTT	CAISEEAGLGEKLFF
-	TRBV6-5	-	TRBJ1-2	TGTGCCAGCAGTTACTCATGGGGGCAGACCTATGGCTACACCTTC	CASSYSWGQTYGYTF
-	TRBV10-2	few	TRBJ2-3	TGCGCCAGCAGAACCGACAGTTTAGCGCAGTATTTT	CASRTDSLAQYF
-	TRBV11-2	-	TRBJ1-4	TGTGCCAGCAGCCCGAAGATGGCCGAAAAACTGTTTTTT	CASSPKMAEKLFF
-	TRBV18	-	TRBJ2-3	TGTGCCAGCTCACTAGACAGAATTACAGATACGCAGTATTTT	CASSLDRITDTQYF
-	TRBV18	-	TRBJ2-1	TGTGCCAGCTCACCACGCCTAAACAATGAGCAGTTCTTC	CASSPRLNNEQFF
-	TRBV6-5	-	TRBJ1-2	TGTGCCAGCAGTCCCTGGGGCAGCACTAACTATGGCTACACCTTC	CASSPWGSTNYGYTF
-	TRBV5-1	-	TRBJ1-4	TGCGCCAGCAGTCTCGGGGGAACGGGAAATGAAAAACTGTTTTTT	CASSLGGTGNEKLFF
TRBD1	TRBV5-6	-	TRBJ2-3	TGTGCCAGCAGCTCCGGGACAGGGGGCACCACAGATACGCAGTATTTT	CASSSGTGGTTDTQYF